A selection of T cell receptor beta chains follows, all from one sample in a study of blood T cell repertoires in COVID-19. The method was immunoSEQ multiplex PCR; TCRdb's version includes in-frame clones alone and lacks a portion of them. The data hold 200,000 to 250,000 clones, with roughly four fifths observed a single time. The sequenced material came from PBMCs or T cells enriched from blood (not recorded which). These receptors all stem from a middle-aged man who had recovered from COVID-19. The CDR3 runs from the conserved cysteine through the conserved F or W. Each record gives: V gene, D gene, J gene, clone size, CDR3 DNA, CDR3 protein. The D gene is left open where the match is weak. Not all rows give a size; the values are once, few, many and, for expanded clones, a class.

TRBV4-1	TRBD2	TRBJ2-7	.	TGCGCCAGCAGCCAGCTAGCGGGCGGTACCTACGAGCAGTACTTC	CASSQLAGGTYEQYF
TRBV10-3	.	TRBJ2-7	.	TGTGCCATCAGTGACCCTCACAGGGCCTCCTACGAGCAGTACTTC	CAISDPHRASYEQYF
TRBV16	.	TRBJ1-1	once	TGTGCCAGCAGCCAATCCTCCGGGGTCACTGAAGCTTTCTTT	CASSQSSGVTEAFF
TRBV5-6	TRBD2	TRBJ2-7	.	TGTGCCAGCAGCTTGAGGGGACTAGTCTTCTACGAGCAGTACTTC	CASSLRGLVFYEQYF
TRBV28	.	TRBJ2-2	.	TGTGCCAGCAGAAGTACAGGGAACACCGGGGAGCTGTTTTTT	CASRSTGNTGELFF
TRBV29-1	TRBD1	TRBJ2-1	.	TGCAGCGCCCCGACAGGGTTATTCCCCAATGAGCAGTTCTTC	CSAPTGLFPNEQFF
TRBV5-1	TRBD1	TRBJ2-2	.	TGCGCCAGCAGCGAGAGGACAGGGAACACCGGGGAGCTGTTTTTT	CASSERTGNTGELFF
TRBV6-6	.	TRBJ2-2	once	TGTGCCAGCAGCTTTCTACTAGCCGGTGATACCGGGGAGCTGTTTTTT	CASSFLLAGDTGELFF
TRBV4-2	.	TRBJ2-5	.	TGTGCCAGCAGCCGTCATGCGGACTCGTGGGAAGAGACCCAGTACTTC	CASSRHADSWEETQYF
TRBV27	TRBD1	TRBJ2-2	.	TGTGCCAGCAGTTTATCAACCCCAAGGAGGGGACAGGGGAACACCGGGGAGCTGTTTTTT	CASSLSTPRRGQGNTGELFF
TRBV6-5	.	TRBJ1-2	.	TGTGCCAGCAGTTACTCGAGGGATCACTATGGCTACACTTTC	CASSYSRDHYGYTF